The sequence of this T cell receptor (beta chain) was determined in a study of blood T cell repertoires in COVID-19 (dated by TCRdb to between 2020 and 2021). In terms of the full investigation: Samples from collaborators originated in the United States, Italy and Spain and spanned both the acute and convalescent phases of COVID-19. The prospective study material was composed of cDNA or gDNA derived from T cells, B-cell-depleted T cells, or PBMCs. Subjects who had been exposed to COVID-19, were actively infected with it, or had recovered from it provided the deeply sampled blood TCRbeta repertoires that made up the dataset. The repertoires were made available in a free public database intended to serve as a resource for research on the immune response to SARS-CoV-2. The samples were drawn from the first 160 participants of the ongoing ImmuneRACE study and from 1,254 subjects provided by 6 global collaborators. Sample metadata almost always included a de-identified subject ID, COVID-19 status, age in years and sex. Where available, HLA class I and class II types were obtained from metadata supplied by the sample provider rather than from assay-based typing.

Collaborating institutions collected whole blood in K2EDTA tubes following their own protocols. Collaborator samples were shipped for TCRbeta analysis as frozen whole blood, isolated PBMCs, or DNA extracted from either sample type. What the authors observed across the whole study: Clinical and demographic metadata were provided uncurated, with the amount varying by source and participant.

Details on this clone: The specificity of this receptor is unknown. The record has no base qualities; no much larger clone is one base away.

The immunoSEQ Assay, a bias-controlled multiplex PCR, was used to amplify TCRbeta CDR3 regions from genomic DNA. The authors' pipeline ran thus. The number of nucleated cells in each sample was estimated by amplification of reference gene primers within the assay. To quantify the absolute abundance of each unique TCRbeta CDR3 rearrangement, sequence reads were collapsed and filtered. For each sample, productive Simpson clonality was calculated as the square root of Simpson's diversity index over productive rearrangements. What TCRdb holds here is the immuneACCESS table cut down to in-frame rearrangements. Part of the clones is not present; checked against another copy, under half of the missing clones reflect an unresolved V gene, and the others are unexplained. V and J calls and clone size are given by that table; D and trimming were obtained from the DNA. Here the sample has 200,000 to 250,000 clones; more than 65% occur a single time. The top ten clones comprise 3.6% of the sample.

Input material: peripheral blood. This sequence was found in an elderly woman with acute or convalescent COVID-19.

The CDR3 here reads CASSAHQNTEAFF. The DNA is as follows: TGTGCCAGCAGCGCACACCAGAACACTGAAGCTTTCTTT. The chain links TRBV7-3 with TRBJ1-1, with the D gene uncertain. The CDR3, cysteine through phenylalanine, is 13 amino acids long. Only the CDR3 DNA stays, 39 bases, in frame from base 1. Trimming removed 5 bases from V and 1 base from J, leaving 8 bases between the germline ends. CDR1 SGHTA and CDR2 FQGTGA are derived from the germline V gene.